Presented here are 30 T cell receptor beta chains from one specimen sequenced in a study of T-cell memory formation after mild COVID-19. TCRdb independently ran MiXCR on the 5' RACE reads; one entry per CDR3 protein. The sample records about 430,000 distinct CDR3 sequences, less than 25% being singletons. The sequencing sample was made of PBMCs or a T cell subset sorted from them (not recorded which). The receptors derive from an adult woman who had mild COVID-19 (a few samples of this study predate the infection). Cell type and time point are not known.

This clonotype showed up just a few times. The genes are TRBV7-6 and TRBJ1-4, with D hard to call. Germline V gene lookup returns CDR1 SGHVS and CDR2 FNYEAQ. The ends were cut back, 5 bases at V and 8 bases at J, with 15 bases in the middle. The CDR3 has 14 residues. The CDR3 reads CASSLDGDEEKLFF. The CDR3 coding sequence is TGTGCCAGCAGCCTGGACGGCGATGAGGAAAAACTGTTTTTT.

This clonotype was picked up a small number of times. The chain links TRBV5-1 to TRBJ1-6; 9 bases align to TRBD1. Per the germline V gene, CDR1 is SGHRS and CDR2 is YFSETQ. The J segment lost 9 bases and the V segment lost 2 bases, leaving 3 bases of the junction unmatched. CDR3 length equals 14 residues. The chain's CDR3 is CASSFTGGSSPLHF. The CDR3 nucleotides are TGCGCCAGCAGCTTTACAGGGGGCAGTTCACCCCTCCACTTT.

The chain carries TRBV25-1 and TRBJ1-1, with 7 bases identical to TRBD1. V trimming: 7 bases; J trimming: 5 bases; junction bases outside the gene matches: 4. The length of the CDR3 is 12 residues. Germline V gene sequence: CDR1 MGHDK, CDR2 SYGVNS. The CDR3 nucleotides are TGTGCCAGCAAGACAGGGAGTACTGAAGCTTTCTTT. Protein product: CASKTGSTEAFF.

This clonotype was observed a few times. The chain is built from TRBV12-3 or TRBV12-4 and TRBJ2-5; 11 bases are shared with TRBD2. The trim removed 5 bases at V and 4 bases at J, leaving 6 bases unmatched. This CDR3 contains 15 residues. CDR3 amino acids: CASSPSGLAVETQYF. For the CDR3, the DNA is TGTGCCAGCAGTCCATCGGGACTAGCGGTAGAGACCCAGTACTTC.

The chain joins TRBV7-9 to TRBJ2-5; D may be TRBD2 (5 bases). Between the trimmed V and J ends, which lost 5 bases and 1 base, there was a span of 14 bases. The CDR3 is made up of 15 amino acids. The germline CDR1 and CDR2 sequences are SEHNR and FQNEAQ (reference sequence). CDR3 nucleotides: TGTGCCAGCAGCAAAGCCGAGGGATTCCAAGAGACCCAGTACTTC. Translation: CASSKAEGFQETQYF.

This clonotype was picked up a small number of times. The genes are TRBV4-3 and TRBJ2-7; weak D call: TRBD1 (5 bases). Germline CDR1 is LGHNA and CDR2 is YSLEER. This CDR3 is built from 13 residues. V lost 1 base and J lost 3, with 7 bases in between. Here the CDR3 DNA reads TGCGCCAGCAGCCAAGGCAGGGACTACGAGCAGTACTTC. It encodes CASSQGRDYEQYF.

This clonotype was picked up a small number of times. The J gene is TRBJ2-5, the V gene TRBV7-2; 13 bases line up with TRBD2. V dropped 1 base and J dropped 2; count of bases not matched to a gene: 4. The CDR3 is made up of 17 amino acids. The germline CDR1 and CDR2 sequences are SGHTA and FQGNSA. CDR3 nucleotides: TGTGCCAGCAGCTTAGTGGGACTAGCGGGGAATCAAGAGACCCAGTACTTC. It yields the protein CASSLVGLAGNQETQYF.

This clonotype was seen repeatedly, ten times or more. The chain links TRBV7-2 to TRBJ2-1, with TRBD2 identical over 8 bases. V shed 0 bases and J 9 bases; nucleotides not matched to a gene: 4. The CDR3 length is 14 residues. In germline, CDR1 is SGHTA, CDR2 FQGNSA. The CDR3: CASSLANLAGEQFF. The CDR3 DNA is TGTGCCAGCAGCTTAGCGAATCTAGCGGGTGAGCAGTTCTTC.

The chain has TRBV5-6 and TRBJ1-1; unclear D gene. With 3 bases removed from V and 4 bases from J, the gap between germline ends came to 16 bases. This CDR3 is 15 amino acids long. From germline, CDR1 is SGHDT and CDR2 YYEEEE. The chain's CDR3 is CASSSTRGDGTEAFF. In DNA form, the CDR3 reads TGTGCCAGCAGCTCTACCCGGGGAGATGGCACTGAAGCTTTCTTT.

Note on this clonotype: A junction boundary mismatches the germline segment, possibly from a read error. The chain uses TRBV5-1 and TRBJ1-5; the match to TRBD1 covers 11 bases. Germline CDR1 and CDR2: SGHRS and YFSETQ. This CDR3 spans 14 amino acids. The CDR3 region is CASSQGTGGQPQHF. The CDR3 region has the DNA TGTGCCAGCAGCCAAGGGACAGGGGGTCAGCCCCAGCATTTT.

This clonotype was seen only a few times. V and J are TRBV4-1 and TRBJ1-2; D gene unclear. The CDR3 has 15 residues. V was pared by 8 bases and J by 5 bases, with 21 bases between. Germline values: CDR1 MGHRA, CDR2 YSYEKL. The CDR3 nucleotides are TGCGCCAGCGCAGAGGACTCACAAGGAACATATGGCTACACCTTC. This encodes CASAEDSQGTYGYTF.

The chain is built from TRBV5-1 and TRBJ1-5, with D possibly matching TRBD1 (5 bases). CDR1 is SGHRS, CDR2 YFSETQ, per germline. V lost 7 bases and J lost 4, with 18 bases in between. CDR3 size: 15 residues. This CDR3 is CASSQGSGTNQPQHF. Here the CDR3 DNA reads TGCGCCAGCTCTCAGGGCAGTGGGACTAATCAGCCCCAGCATTTT.

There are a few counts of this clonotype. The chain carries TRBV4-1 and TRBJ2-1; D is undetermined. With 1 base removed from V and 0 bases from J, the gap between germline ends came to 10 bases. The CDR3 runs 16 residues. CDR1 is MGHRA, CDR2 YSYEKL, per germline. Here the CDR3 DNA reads TGCGCCAGCAGCCAAGTCGGACCGAGCTCCTACAATGAGCAGTTCTTC. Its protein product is CASSQVGPSSYNEQFF.

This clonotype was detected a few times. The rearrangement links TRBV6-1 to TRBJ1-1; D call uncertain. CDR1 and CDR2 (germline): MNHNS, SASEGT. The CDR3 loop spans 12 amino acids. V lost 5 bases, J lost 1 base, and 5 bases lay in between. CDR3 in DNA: TGTGCCAGCAGTCCGAAGAACACTGAAGCTTTCTTT. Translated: CASSPKNTEAFF.

Here the CDR3 reads CASTVTGEGSNQPQHF. The CDR3 DNA reads as TGTGCCAGCACAGTGACAGGGGAAGGGAGCAATCAGCCCCAGCATTTT. V and J are TRBV6-6 and TRBJ1-5; 8 positions match TRBD1. Germline V gene sequence: CDR1 MNHNY, CDR2 SVGAGI (reference sequence). With 7 bases clipped from V and 1 base from J, the junction kept 9 bases outside the gene matches. The CDR3 length is 16 residues.

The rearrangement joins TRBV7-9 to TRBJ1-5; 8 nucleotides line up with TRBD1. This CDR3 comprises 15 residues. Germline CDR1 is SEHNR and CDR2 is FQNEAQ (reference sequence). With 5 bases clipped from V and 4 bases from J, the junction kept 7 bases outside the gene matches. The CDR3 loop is CASSPGDRGNQPQHF. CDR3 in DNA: TGTGCCAGCAGCCCAGGTGACAGGGGAAATCAGCCCCAGCATTTT. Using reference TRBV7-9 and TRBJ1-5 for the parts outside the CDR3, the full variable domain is DTGVSQNPRHKITKRGQNVTFRCDPISEHNRLYWYRQTLGQGPEFLTYFQNEAQLEKSRLLSDRFSAERPKGSFSTLEIQRTEQGDSAMYLCASSPGDRGNQPQHFGDGTRLSIL.

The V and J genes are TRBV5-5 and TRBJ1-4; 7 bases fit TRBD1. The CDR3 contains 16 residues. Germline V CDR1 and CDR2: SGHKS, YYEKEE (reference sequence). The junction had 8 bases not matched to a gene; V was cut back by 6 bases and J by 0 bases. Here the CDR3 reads CASTHRGPATNEKLFF. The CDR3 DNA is TGTGCCAGCACTCACAGGGGACCAGCAACTAATGAAAAACTGTTTTTT. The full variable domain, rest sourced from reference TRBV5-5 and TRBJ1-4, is DAGVTQSPTHLIKTRGQQVTLRCSPISGHKSVSWYQQVLGQGPQFIFQYYEKEERGRGNFPDRFSARQFPNYSSELNVNALLLGDSALYLCASTHRGPATNEKLFFGSGTQLSVL.

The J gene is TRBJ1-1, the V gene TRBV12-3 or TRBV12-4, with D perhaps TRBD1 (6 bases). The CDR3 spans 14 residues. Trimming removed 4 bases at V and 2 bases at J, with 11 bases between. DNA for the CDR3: TGTGCCAGCAGTTGGAGGGGGACTAACACTGAAGCTTTCTTT. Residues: CASSWRGTNTEAFF.

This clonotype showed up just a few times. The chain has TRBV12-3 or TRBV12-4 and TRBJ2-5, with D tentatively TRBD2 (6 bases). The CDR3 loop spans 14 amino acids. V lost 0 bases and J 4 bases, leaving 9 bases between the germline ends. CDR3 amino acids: CASSLASEGETQYF. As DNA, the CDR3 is TGTGCCAGCAGTTTAGCCTCGGAGGGAGAGACCCAGTACTTC.

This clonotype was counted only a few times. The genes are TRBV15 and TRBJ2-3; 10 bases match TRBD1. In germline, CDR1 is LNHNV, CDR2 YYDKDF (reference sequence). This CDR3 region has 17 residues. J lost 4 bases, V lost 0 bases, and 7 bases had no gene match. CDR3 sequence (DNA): TGTGCCACCAGCAGAGACCTTCCGGGACAGGGGTCAGATACGCAGTATTTT. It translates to CATSRDLPGQGSDTQYF.

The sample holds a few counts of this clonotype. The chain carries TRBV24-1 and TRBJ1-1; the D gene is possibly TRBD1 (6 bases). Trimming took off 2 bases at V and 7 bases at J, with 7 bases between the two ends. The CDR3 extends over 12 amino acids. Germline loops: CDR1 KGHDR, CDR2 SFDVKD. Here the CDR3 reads CATSDWGHEAFF. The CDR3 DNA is TGTGCCACCAGTGATTGGGGGCATGAAGCTTTCTTT.

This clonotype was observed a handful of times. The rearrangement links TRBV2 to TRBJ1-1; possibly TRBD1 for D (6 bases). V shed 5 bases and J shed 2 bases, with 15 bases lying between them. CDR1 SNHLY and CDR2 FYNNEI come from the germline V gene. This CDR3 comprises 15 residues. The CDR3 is CASSYRGQRNTEAFF. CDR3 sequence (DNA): TGTGCCAGCAGTTATCGGGGGCAAAGAAACACTGAAGCTTTCTTT.

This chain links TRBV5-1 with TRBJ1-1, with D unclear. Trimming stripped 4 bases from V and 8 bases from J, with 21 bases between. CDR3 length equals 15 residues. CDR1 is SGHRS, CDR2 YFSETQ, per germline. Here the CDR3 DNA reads TGCGCCAGCAGCCGAACGGTGGTAGATCGATCCGAAGCTTTCTTT. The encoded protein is CASSRTVVDRSEAFF.

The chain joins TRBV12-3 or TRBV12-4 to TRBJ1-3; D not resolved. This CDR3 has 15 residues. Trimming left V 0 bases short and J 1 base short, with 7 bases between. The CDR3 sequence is CASSLAGPSGNTIYF. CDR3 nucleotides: TGTGCCAGCAGTTTAGCCGGACCGTCTGGAAACACCATATATTTT.

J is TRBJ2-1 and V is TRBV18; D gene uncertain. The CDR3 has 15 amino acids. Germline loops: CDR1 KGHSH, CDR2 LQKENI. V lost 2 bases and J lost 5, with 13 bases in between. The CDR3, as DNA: TGTGCCAGCTCACCAGGGCTTCCAACAAACAATGAGCAGTTCTTC. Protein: CASSPGLPTNNEQFF.

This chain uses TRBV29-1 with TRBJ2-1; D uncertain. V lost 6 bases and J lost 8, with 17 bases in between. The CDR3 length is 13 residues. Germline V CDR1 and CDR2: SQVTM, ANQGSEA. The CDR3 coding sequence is TGCAGCGTAGCTAGGTCCGCGTACGATGAGCAGTTCTTC. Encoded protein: CSVARSAYDEQFF.

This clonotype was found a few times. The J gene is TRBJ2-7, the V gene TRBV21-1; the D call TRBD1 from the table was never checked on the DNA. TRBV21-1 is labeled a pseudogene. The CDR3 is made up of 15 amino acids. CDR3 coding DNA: TGTGCCAGCAGCGGGCTCCGGGACCACTCCTACGAGCAGTACTTC. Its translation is CASSGLRDHSYEQYF.

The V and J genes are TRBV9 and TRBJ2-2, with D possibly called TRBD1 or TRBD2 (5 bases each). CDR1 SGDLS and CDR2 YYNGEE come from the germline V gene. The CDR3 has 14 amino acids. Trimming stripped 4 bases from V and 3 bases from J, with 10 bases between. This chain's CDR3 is CASSRDPYTGELFF. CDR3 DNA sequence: TGTGCCAGCAGCCGGGACCCCTACACCGGGGAGCTGTTTTTT.

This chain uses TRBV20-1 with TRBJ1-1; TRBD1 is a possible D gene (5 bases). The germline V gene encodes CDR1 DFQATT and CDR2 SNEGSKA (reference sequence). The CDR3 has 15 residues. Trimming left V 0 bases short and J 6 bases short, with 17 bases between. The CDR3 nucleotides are TGCAGTGCTAGAGATTGGGACGGGGCAATCCCTGAAGCTTTCTTT. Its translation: CSARDWDGAIPEAFF.

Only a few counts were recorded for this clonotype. The CDR3 sequence: CASRRGQGLLEQFF. The CDR3 bases are TGTGCCAGCAGAAGGGGACAGGGGCTTCTTGAGCAGTTCTTC. The chain recombines TRBV6-5 with TRBJ2-1, with 10 bases identical to TRBD1. Trimming removed 6 bases from V and 9 bases from J; junction bases left unmatched: 8. The CDR3 is 14 amino acids. Per the germline V gene, CDR1 is MNHEY and CDR2 is SVGAGI.